This TCR beta chain appears in the sequencing data of a study of cytomegalovirus exposure and HLA in healthy donors (dated by TCRdb to about 2017). Regarding the study in general: According to an earlier analysis of a few hundred of the donors, about 179 million T cells yielded some 120 million unique TCR beta sequences and about 300 Gb of sequence data. Both class I and class II loci were covered by HLA typing, at four-digit resolution. In addition to the first cohort of 666 subjects, a separate validation cohort of 130 or so different subjects was used. Around 320 gigabases of sequencing data and approximately 85 million unique TCR sequences were included in an early release covering roughly 600 HLA-typed donors. Every repertoire in the discovery cohort had been generated on one and the same sequencing platform. Of the approximately 400 genotyped donors, roughly 85% fell in the genetic ancestry cluster associated with self-reported Caucasian donors. To study patterns of TCR occurrence, a later analysis re-analyzed previously published TCR beta repertoires from under 750 donors and added high-resolution HLA genotyping. A later genetic analysis used genome-wide SNP genotypes for about 60% of the roughly 670 donors, treating that subset as a discovery cohort. An earlier analysis of fewer than 750 of the donors used high-throughput TCR beta sequencing to judge whether each TCR beta V gene segment behaved as functional or pseudogenic. On average, roughly 250,000 unique TCR beta nucleotide sequences were sequenced per donor among a few hundred genotyped donors of the cohort, with 15% to 20% of those sequences being non-productive. Donor age, sex, ethnicity and CMV serostatus were compiled alongside the repertoire data. The study profiled the T cell repertoires of 500 to 800 subjects by immunosequencing and related them to cytomegalovirus serostatus. Rather than using new phenotypic data, the later analysis identified candidate immune exposures from TCR beta sequences and from how often those sequences occurred across donors. Roughly five DR-DQ haplotypes were handled as single units for association and clustering, since linkage in the cohort was strong. The number of donors typed differed by locus, with roughly 629-640 for A, B, C, DRB1 and DQB1, over 500 for DQA1, about 610 for DPA1, and about 450 for DPB1. The study was designed to test whether signatures of past pathogen exposure could be identified by cataloging public T cell receptors. To predict cytomegalovirus infection status, the study combined high-throughput TCR immunosequencing, statistical association of individual TCRs with disease status, and machine learning.

The cohort was made up of approximately 700 healthy bone marrow donors. Cohort members were all nominally healthy when sampled, although unrecorded immune exposures were likely present. The donor tested CMV seronegative, placing the donor among the 350 to 400 seronegative members of the cohort. Every donor gave a peripheral blood sample, and the peripheral blood mononuclear cells from that sample were used for TCR beta sequencing. The Qiagen DNeasy Blood Extraction Kit was used to extract genomic DNA from the blood cell samples. On the study overall, not on this receptor specifically: A few of the identified cytomegalovirus-associated TCR beta chains were confirmed in vitro to be specific for cytomegalovirus antigens. HLA typing was unavailable for some donors at each locus, so association tests used only the typed subset. Most CMV-associated TCR beta chains appeared to be HLA-restricted in a later analysis, and the HLA associations seemed to be driven largely by CMV exposure. Across donors, most TCR sequences were observed very rarely, whereas some public TCRs were present in many individuals. In both the original and validation cohorts, the classifier was reported to diagnose cytomegalovirus status with high specificity and sensitivity. The presence/absence analyses assumed that sequencing depth was roughly uniform across donors, and that assumption may not be true. Because counts were too low, roughly 16 rarely observed V segments, including chromosome 9 orphons, were excluded from the earlier analysis of several hundred of the donors. In a later analysis, HLA-associated TCR beta chains were found to be more clonally expanded and to have lower generation probabilities than equally common non-associated chains. In a later analysis, TCR association rates were found to vary across HLA loci, with the most associated TCRs seen for DRB1 alleles and the fewest for HLA-C alleles. The 87-base-pair reads could not distinguish some IMGT-functional V segments, including TRBV6-2 and TRBV6-3, so those segments were excluded. In an earlier analysis of roughly 560 of the donors, most TCR beta V segments were observed in productive rearrangements about 87% or about 30% of the time, broadly matching IMGT annotations. Only TCR beta chains were sequenced in this cohort, and the absence of alpha or paired-chain data limited detectable features. A further reported finding was that TCR beta sequences accurately predicted the HLA-A and HLA-B alleles for most subjects in the first cohort. Specific HLA alleles were associated with about 17,000 TCR beta sequences at a false discovery rate of 0.05 in a later analysis. For the cohort, immune exposure information was limited to CMV serostatus. According to a later analysis, parvovirus B19, influenza, CMV and Epstein-Barr virus appeared linked to several top co-occurrence clusters. Assigning TCR associations to individual alleles was difficult when HLA alleles, especially DR and DQ, strongly co-occurred. An association between a missense DCLRE1C variant and V-gene and J-gene trimming of TCR beta chains was found in a later genetic analysis and replicated in an independent cohort. In the study, some 160 TCR beta chains were listed as associated with cytomegalovirus. Linkage disequilibrium might explain the correlated functional status among segregating V segments, but an unknown experimental factor could not be ruled out. The authors suggested that the approach could potentially be generalized to other disease states and immunological phenotypes. Compared with the roughly 700-donor mean, donors in an Asian-associated ancestry cluster had fewer N-insertions in productive TCRs, according to a later genetic analysis. A cluster of highly shared sequence variants was judged likely to be a technical artifact of the sequencing pipeline.

For this clone: Its antigen has not been determined. No per-base quality is available; no much larger clone lies one base away.

From V the trimming removes 0 bases and from J it removes 5 bases, while the gene matches leave 9 bases of the junction unaccounted for. Per the germline V gene, SGHVS is the CDR1 and FNYEAQ is the CDR2. The CDR3 contains 16 residues, cysteine and phenylalanine counted. This entry keeps only the CDR3 DNA: 48 bases, framed from base 1. Library preparation used the immunoSEQ multiplex PCR assay. For the multiplex PCR, a mixture combining 60 forward primers for TCR Vbeta segments and 13 reverse primers for TCR Jbeta segments was used. The CDR3 region of rearranged TCR beta genes was amplified from genomic DNA by a multiplex PCR assay. On the Illumina HiSeq System, the amplified TCR beta libraries were sequenced as 87-base-pair reads. Turning to the authors' computational methods: In a later analysis, about 80 million unique TCR beta chains were counted across the 650 to 750 repertoires, and about 10 million of these chains were shared by at least two donors. To remove PCR and sequencing errors, raw reads were error-corrected and collapsed into unique sequences using a nearest-neighbor algorithm that merged closely related sequences. CDR3 sequences were aligned to IMGT reference sequences to assign V, D and J gene segments. For a sequence to be retained, a match of at least six nucleotides was required to both a V gene segment and a J gene segment. Rearrangements were called productive when the CDR3 lacked stop codons and stayed in frame with V and J; all others were non-productive. Following IMGT convention, CDR3 was defined as the stretch from the second conserved V-encoded cysteine up to the conserved J-encoded phenylalanine. Sequences without an unambiguous match to a single V gene segment were excluded from the earlier analysis of about 630 of the donors. In an earlier analysis of a few hundred of the donors, V segments were called functional above 56.7% productive rearrangements and were called segregating when the between-donor standard deviation exceeded 5%. A statistical classification framework was developed to diagnose cytomegalovirus status using the catalog of TCR beta chain sequences. In a later analysis, TCR nucleotide sequences were compared against IMGT/GENE-DB human TR gene sequences so that V and J genes could be assigned. A later analysis assigned CDR3 sequences and most-parsimonious VDJ recombination scenarios with the TCRdist pipeline. In a later analysis, each TCR beta chain was defined by its CDR3 amino acid sequence together with its V-gene family, and reads lacking a unique V-gene family were excluded. In a later analysis, a few hundred highly shared, low-generation-probability nucleotide sequences were removed to address suspected cross-contamination and a sequencing artifact. In a later analysis, a clonal expansion index for each public chain was calculated from normalized within-repertoire ranks of inferred template counts. In a later analysis, generation probabilities were computed with a VDJ recombination model fitted to out-of-frame rearrangements, and the resulting probabilities were checked against IGoR. In a later analysis, hypergeometric tests were used to score TCR-TCR, TCR-HLA and TCR-CMV co-occurrence, with a repertoire-size bias correction applied to TCR pairs. False discovery rates were estimated in a later analysis by permuting HLA or CMV assignments 20 times. In a later analysis, co-occurring TCRs were grouped with DBSCAN, and TCRdist sequence similarity was added when clustering was performed within HLA-allele-positive subsets. Repertoires with fewer than 30,000 or more than 120,000 public chains, plus five repertoires with anomalous nucleotide sharing, were excluded from co-occurrence clustering. TCRdb mirrors the immuneACCESS table, restricted to in-frame sequences. Some clones are absent from its copies; in checked studies, under half trace to an unresolved V gene, and the reason for the others is unknown. V and J calls and clone size come straight from that table; D and trimming were deduced from the DNA. Across this sample there are approximately 53,000 clones, with approximately 72% seen only once. The ten largest clones represent around 9.1% of the sample.

The chain links TRBV7-6 with TRBJ2-7, with 8 bases matching TRBD2. The sequence was collected from a woman between 50 and 59 years old in good health and CMV-seronegative. Sequencing was done on a sample of PBMCs. The CDR3 protein is CASSLAVAGGLDEQYF. The base sequence is TGTGCCAGCAGCTTAGCGGTGGCGGGAGGTCTAGACGAGCAGTACTTC.